A single sample is the source of the 19 T cell receptor beta chains below, sequenced in a study of blood T cell repertoires in COVID-19 (dated by TCRdb to 2018 to 2020). The library was produced with the immunoSEQ multiplex PCR assay. What TCRdb holds here is the immuneACCESS table cut down to in-frame rearrangements. Part of the clones is not present; checked against another copy, under half of the missing clones reflect an unresolved V gene, and the others are unexplained. The sample records some 200,000 clones, approximately 85% of which are singletons. The ten most abundant clones make up over 2% of the sample. What was sequenced was peripheral blood. The receptors stem from a woman in her 70s with COVID-19, enrolled during active disease.

The chain has TRBV18 and TRBJ2-7; 7 bases line up with TRBD2. This CDR3 has 16 residues. V shed 2 bases, J shed 5 bases, and the junction held 12 bases outside the gene matches. Germline assignment: CDR1 KGHSH and CDR2 LQKENI. The CDR3 here is CASSPLAGLNGDEQYF. The CDR3 nucleotides read TGTGCCAGCTCACCATTAGCGGGCCTGAACGGCGACGAGCAGTACTTC.

This clone was picked up one time. The rearrangement joins TRBV4-3 to TRBJ2-1, with TRBD2 matching 9 bases. The CDR3 is made up of 15 amino acids. Germline CDR1 LGHNA, CDR2 YSLEER. V lost 4 bases, J lost 5 bases, and 6 bases stayed unmatched. CDR3 sequence: CASSPLAGENNEQFF. The CDR3 DNA sequence: TGCGCCAGCAGCCCCTTAGCGGGGGAGAACAATGAGCAGTTCTTC.

This rearrangement joins TRBV7-2 to TRBJ2-7, with D tentatively TRBD2 (6 bases). With 7 bases removed from V and 3 bases from J, the gap between germline ends came to 16 bases. This CDR3 has 14 amino acids. Germline CDR1 is SGHTA and CDR2 is FQGNSA. The CDR3 is CASNSGLSNYEQYF. The CDR3 nucleotides are TGTGCCAGCAATTCGGGACTCTCCAACTACGAGCAGTACTTC.

This clone is a singleton in its sample. This chain joins TRBV5-5 and TRBJ2-3, with D perhaps matching TRBD1 (5 bases). CDR1 is SGHKS and CDR2 is YYEKEE in the germline V gene (reference sequence). The CDR3 length is 19 residues. V was cut by 0 bases and J by 0 bases, with 20 bases left in between. For the CDR3, the DNA is TGTGCCAGCAGCTTGGTTATGTCCGCAGGGTGGGGTAGCACAGATACGCAGTATTTT. Translation gives CASSLVMSAGWGSTDTQYF.

This chain connects TRBV10-2 to TRBJ1-2; D might be TRBD1 (5 bases). V shed 8 bases and J shed 2 bases, with 9 bases lying between them. The CDR3 is 12 amino acids. In germline, CDR1 is WSHSY, CDR2 SAAADI. The CDR3 DNA reads as TGCGCCAGCGCGACAGCAAACTATGGCTACACCTTC. The encoded protein is CASATANYGYTF.

The chain uses TRBV4-3 and TRBJ1-1; D might be TRBD1 (5 bases). Trimming shortened V by 4 bases and J by 0 bases, and 12 bases separated the two germline ends. The CDR3 totals 15 residues. CDR1 is LGHNA, CDR2 YSLEER, per germline. The CDR3 DNA is TGCGCCAGCAGCCCTAGACAGATCATGAACACTGAAGCTTTCTTT. It yields the protein CASSPRQIMNTEAFF.

V and J are TRBV4-2 and TRBJ1-2; 7 nucleotides line up with TRBD1. This CDR3 contains 15 residues. The V gene end was trimmed by 0 bases and the J gene end by 2 bases; junction bases not matched to a gene: 3. Germline loops: CDR1 LGHNA, CDR2 YNFKEQ. The CDR3 coding sequence is TGTGCCAGCAGCCAAGACGTCAGGGGGAACTATGGCTACACCTTC. This encodes CASSQDVRGNYGYTF.

This sequence joins TRBV2 and TRBJ2-1; 7 bases are shared with TRBD2. The V and J ends lost 2 bases and 2 bases, in that order; junction bases with no gene match: 9. This CDR3 has 17 residues. CDR1 and CDR2 (germline): SNHLY, FYNNEI. This CDR3 is CASSERAGGTAYNEQFF. CDR3 nucleotides: TGTGCCAGCAGTGAAAGGGCCGGGGGGACTGCCTACAATGAGCAGTTCTTC.

The rearrangement joins TRBV19 to TRBJ2-1; 14 nucleotides agree with TRBD2. CDR3 length: 18 residues. Trimming removed 5 bases from V and 9 bases from J; junction bases left unmatched: 15. CDR1 is LNHDA and CDR2 is SQIVND in the germline V gene (reference sequence). The CDR3: CASSPRGLAGDGQREQFF. CDR3 nucleotide sequence: TGTGCCAGTAGTCCTAGGGGACTAGCGGGAGATGGCCAACGTGAGCAGTTCTTC.

The genes are TRBV6-5 and TRBJ1-2; TRBD1 might be the D (5 bases). Germline V CDR1 and CDR2: MNHEY, SVGAGI. The germline V and J ends were trimmed by 4 bases and 4 bases, with 16 bases remaining between them. The CDR3 covers 15 residues. CDR3 amino acids: CASSSTPRALYGYTF. The CDR3 DNA reads as TGTGCCAGCAGTTCCACGCCCAGGGCTCTCTATGGCTACACCTTC.

This clone was seen only a few times. CDR3 bases: TGTGCCAGCAGCCATAGGCAGGGGATCGGGGAGCTGTTTTTT. It specifies CASSHRQGIGELFF. The rearrangement links TRBV3-1 (or the pseudogene TRBV3-2) to TRBJ2-2; possible D gene TRBD1, 6 bases. Trimming pared 3 bases from V and 7 bases from J, leaving 12 bases between. CDR3 length equals 14 residues. In germline, CDR1 is LGHDT, CDR2 YNNKEL (reference sequence).

V is TRBV7-3 and J is TRBJ2-7, with TRBD2 matching 9 bases. J lost 3 bases, V lost 2 bases, and 2 bases had no gene match. Germline V CDR1 and CDR2: SGHTA, FQGTGA. The CDR3 contains 14 residues. The CDR3 nucleotides read TGTGCCAGCAGCTTAGCGGGAGGGGGCTACGAGCAGTACTTC. Amino acid sequence: CASSLAGGGYEQYF.

The rearrangement uses TRBV27 and TRBJ1-1; a weak D match, TRBD1 (5 bases). The CDR3 has 13 amino acids. Germline CDR1 and CDR2: MNHEY and SMNVEV (reference sequence). Trimming cost V 5 bases and J 0 bases, with 7 bases left between them. The CDR3: CASSPRVNTEAFF. CDR3 nucleotide sequence: TGTGCCAGCAGTCCCAGGGTGAACACTGAAGCTTTCTTT.

This clone was counted only a few times. This chain links TRBV6-4 with TRBJ2-2; 9 bases agree with TRBD1. The ends lost 4 bases at V and 4 bases at J; junction bases unmatched: 7. The CDR3 sequence is 16 residues long. CDR1 MRHNA and CDR2 SNTAGT come from the germline V gene. Here the CDR3 reads CASSVDRGKGTGELFF. DNA of the CDR3: TGTGCCAGCAGTGTGGACAGGGGCAAGGGCACCGGGGAGCTGTTTTTT.

The rearrangement links TRBV3-1 (or the pseudogene TRBV3-2) to TRBJ1-3; 7 bases line up with TRBD1. In germline, CDR1 is LGHDT, CDR2 YNNKEL (reference sequence). The junction had 1 base not matched to a gene; V was cut back by 3 bases and J by 2 bases. This CDR3 spans 14 amino acids. CDR3 sequence (DNA): TGTGCCAGCAGCCATGGGACAGCTGGAAACACCATATATTTT. Its protein is CASSHGTAGNTIYF.

The J gene is TRBJ1-2, the V gene TRBV14, with 8 bases identical to TRBD1. Trimming took 2 bases from V and 7 from J; bases not matched to a gene: 12. Looked up from germline, CDR1 is SGHDN and CDR2 is FVKESK. The CDR3 contains 16 residues. The CDR3 bases are TGTGCCAGCAGCCAACCGGACAGGGCCTGGGATTGTGGCTACACCTTC. This encodes CASSQPDRAWDCGYTF.

This chain connects TRBV5-1 to TRBJ1-6; possible D gene TRBD1, 5 bases. V was trimmed by 2 bases and J by 6 bases, leaving 12 bases between them. The CDR3 is made up of 15 amino acids. CDR1 is SGHRS and CDR2 is YFSETQ in the germline V gene. The CDR3 region has the DNA TGCGCCAGCAGCTTTGGAGGGGTGGGTAATTCACCCCTCCACTTT. This sequence encodes CASSFGGVGNSPLHF.

This rearrangement joins TRBV6-2 or TRBV6-3 to TRBJ2-2; TRBD1 agrees at 8 bases. The CDR3 has 14 amino acids. Germline trimming cut 4 bases from V and 4 bases from J; bases unmatched to any gene: 2. CDR1 and CDR2 (germline): MNHEY, SVGEGT. CDR3: CASSWGQATGELFF. The CDR3 region has the DNA TGTGCCAGCAGTTGGGGACAGGCCACCGGGGAGCTGTTTTTT.

The chain couples TRBV19 to TRBJ1-2; 8 positions agree with TRBD1. J was trimmed by 4 bases and V by 5 bases; bases with no gene match: 9. The germline V gene encodes CDR1 LNHDA and CDR2 SQIVND (reference sequence). CDR3 size: 15 residues. The CDR3 region is CASSAMTGEVYGYTF. DNA of the CDR3: TGTGCCAGTAGTGCGATGACAGGGGAAGTCTATGGCTACACCTTC.